The clone carrying this T cell receptor (beta chain) was observed a handful of times. The antigen remains unidentified. Germline V gene sequence: CDR1 MNHEY, CDR2 SVGEGT. The CDR3 consists of 16 residues. Trimming took off 0 bases at V and 5 bases at J, with 16 bases between the two ends. The source of the sample is a study of prognosis after radiotherapy for stage I lung cancer. Background on the study: Concurrent therapy was not administered with stereotactic body radiotherapy to any patient.

Findings and caveats of the study: Tumor-specific reactivity of the expanded TCR clones remained undetermined.

The study amplified the TCR beta CDR3 region from genomic DNA. This amplification was carried out by two rounds of multiplex PCR. Gene-specific primers for each TRBV and TRBJ gene drove first-round PCR. Each CDR3 protein gets one entry after TCRdb re-called the multiplex PCR reads with MiXCR. The sample contains 26,000 or so distinct CDR3 sequences, around 30% of which appear only once. Material: PBMCs, obtained before or after stereotactic body radiation therapy (not recorded which). The genes are TRBV6-2 or TRBV6-3 and TRBJ2-5; D might be TRBD1 or TRBD2, each matching 6 bases. The sequence was obtained from a donor over 45 with non-small cell lung cancer. CDR3 bases: TGTGCCAGCAGTTACTCGCTAGCGTGGGGGCTGGAGACCCAGTACTTC. Protein sequence: CASSYSLAWGLETQYF.